These 14 T cell receptor beta chains came from one sample sequenced in a study of shared clonotypes between healthy human individuals. Produced via immunoSEQ multiplex PCR; TCRdb's table is partial and in-frame only. The profile shows 1,500,000 or so clones, roughly 97% of them singletons. Sequenced material: naive CD4+ T cells sorted from blood. Specified subset: CD45RA+ positively selected. The receptors stem from a young man in good health.

The chain carries TRBV6-1 and TRBJ1-1; D unclear. Germline V gene sequence: CDR1 MNHNS, CDR2 SASEGT. V was cut by 7 bases and J by 2 bases, with 5 bases left in between. The CDR3 consists of 11 residues. The CDR3 loop is CASMINTEAFF. Written as DNA, the CDR3 is TGTGCCAGCATGATCAACACTGAAGCTTTCTTT.

The chain couples TRBV21-1 to TRBJ2-7; TRBD1 was called by the table and not checked on the DNA. TRBV21-1 is described as a pseudogene. This CDR3 has 15 residues. As DNA, the CDR3 is TGTGCCAGCAGCAAATTATGGGACAGGTTTTACGAGCAGTACTTC. It encodes CASSKLWDRFYEQYF.

V and J are TRBV18 and TRBJ2-5; D is tentatively TRBD1 or TRBD2 (6 bases each). The CDR3 is 16 amino acids. V was shortened by 2 bases and J by 9 bases, with 22 bases between the two germline ends. Germline V CDR1 and CDR2: KGHSH, LQKENI. This CDR3 reads CASSPNLVQGWEAQYF. In DNA, the CDR3 is TGTGCCAGCTCACCAAACCTAGTACAGGGTTGGGAGGCCCAGTACTTC.

This clone appeared once. This rearrangement joins TRBV19 to TRBJ2-7, with 13 bases lining up with TRBD2. V trimming: 6 bases; J trimming: 2 bases; junction bases outside the gene matches: 10. Germline V lookup: CDR1 LNHDA, CDR2 SQIVND (reference sequence). There are 17 residues in the CDR3. CDR3 coding DNA: TGTGCCAGTAGCCCCGGGCTACTAGCGGGAGGGCCCTACGAGCAGTACTTC. Protein: CASSPGLLAGGPYEQYF.

The chain employs TRBV28 and TRBJ2-7; D ambiguous. The V and J ends lost 7 bases and 6 bases respectively, with 16 bases between them. CDR1 and CDR2 (germline): MDHEN, SYDVKM. This CDR3 comprises 13 residues. CDR3 amino acids: CASNTYPSGEQYF. In DNA, the CDR3 is TGTGCCAGCAACACCTACCCGTCTGGCGAGCAGTACTTC.

The count of this clone is one. V is TRBV7-2 and J is TRBJ2-2, with 9 nucleotides matching TRBD2. V was pared by 5 bases and J by 7 bases, with 8 bases of the junction left unmatched. This CDR3 contains 15 residues. Germline V gives CDR1 SGHTA, CDR2 FQGNSA. The CDR3 is CASSPQGLAGGELFF. The CDR3 DNA sequence: TGTGCCAGCAGCCCCCAGGGACTAGCCGGCGGGGAGCTGTTTTTT.

The genes are TRBV11-2 and TRBJ2-5; 8 bases match TRBD1. This CDR3 region has 16 residues. Germline V gives CDR1 SGHAT, CDR2 FQNNGV. After removal of 5 bases from V and 0 bases from J, the junction contained 8 bases not matched to a gene. The CDR3 protein is CASSAETGAYQETQYF. CDR3 nucleotides: TGTGCCAGCAGCGCAGAGACAGGGGCGTACCAAGAGACCCAGTACTTC.

This clone was seen only once. The V gene is TRBV29-1, the J gene TRBJ2-2, with TRBD2 matching over 9 bases. CDR1 SQVTM and CDR2 ANQGSEA come from the germline V gene. V gave up 7 bases and J gave up 0 bases; unmatched junction bases: 6. The CDR3 spans 15 residues. The DNA for the CDR3 is TGCAGCGCTGCGGGGGGGAGGGCGAACACCGGGGAGCTGTTTTTT. Protein: CSAAGGRANTGELFF.

This clone has a single count. The chain joins TRBV29-1 to TRBJ2-1, with 10 nucleotides matching TRBD2. With V trimmed by 5 bases and J by 2 bases, 3 bases remained unmatched. The germline gives CDR1 SQVTM, CDR2 ANQGSEA. This CDR3 is 14 amino acids long. The DNA of the CDR3 is TGCAGCGTTAAAGGACTAGCGGCCTACAATGAGCAGTTCTTC. Amino acids: CSVKGLAAYNEQFF.

The chain employs TRBV6-5 and TRBJ1-2; D not resolved. The CDR3 runs to 13 residues. Germline V gene sequence: CDR1 MNHEY, CDR2 SVGAGI. V was shortened by 4 bases and J by 4 bases, with 10 bases between the two germline ends. For the CDR3, the DNA is TGTGCCAGCAGTTTAGGCGGTTTCTATGGCTACACCTTC. This gives the protein CASSLGGFYGYTF.

This chain links TRBV7-8 with TRBJ2-1, with TRBD2 matching 8 bases. The CDR3 contains 13 residues. V dropped 1 base and J dropped 10; count of bases not matched to a gene: 3. Germline CDR1 reads SGHVS; CDR2 reads FQNEAQ. For the CDR3, the DNA is TGTGCCAGCAGCTTAGAGCGGGAGAGGGAGCAGTTCTTC. Amino acids: CASSLEREREQFF.

The V gene is TRBV28, the J gene TRBJ1-2, with TRBD1 as a possible D gene (6 bases). CDR1 and CDR2 (germline): MDHEN, SYDVKM. This CDR3 spans 13 amino acids. V was trimmed by 8 bases and J by 5 bases, leaving 15 bases between them. This CDR3 reads CASQLGGPYGYTF. CDR3 nucleotides: TGTGCCAGCCAACTAGGGGGGCCTTATGGCTACACCTTC.

This rearrangement joins TRBV18 to TRBJ2-3; D not certain. CDR3 length: 15 residues. Germline V gives CDR1 KGHSH, CDR2 LQKENI. Trimming pared 2 bases from V and 0 bases from J, leaving 9 bases between. In DNA, the CDR3 is TGTGCCAGCTCACCATGGAGTCCTAGCACAGATACGCAGTATTTT. The encoded protein is CASSPWSPSTDTQYF.

The genes are TRBV28 and TRBJ2-5, with D tentatively TRBD2 (6 bases). The germline V gene encodes CDR1 MDHEN and CDR2 SYDVKM. Trimming removed 10 bases at V and 2 bases at J, with 11 bases between. The CDR3 length is 12 residues. CDR3 nucleotide sequence: TGTGCCATAATGGGGGGTCAAGAGACCCAGTACTTC. Translated, it gives CAIMGGQETQYF.